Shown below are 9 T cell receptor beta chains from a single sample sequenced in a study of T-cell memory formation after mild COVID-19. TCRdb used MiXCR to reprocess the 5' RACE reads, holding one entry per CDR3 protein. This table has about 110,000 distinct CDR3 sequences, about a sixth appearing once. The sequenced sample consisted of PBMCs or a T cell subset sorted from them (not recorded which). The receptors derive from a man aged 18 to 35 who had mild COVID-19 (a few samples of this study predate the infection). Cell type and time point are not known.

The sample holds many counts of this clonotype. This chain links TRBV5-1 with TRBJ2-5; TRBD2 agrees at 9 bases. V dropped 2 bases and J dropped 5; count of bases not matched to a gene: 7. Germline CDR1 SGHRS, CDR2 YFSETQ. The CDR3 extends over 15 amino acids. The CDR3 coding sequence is TGCGCCAGCAGCTTCAGTGCTAGCGGGGCGGAGACCCAGTACTTC. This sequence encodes CASSFSASGAETQYF.

The CDR3 nucleotides read TGTGCCAGCAGTCCAAGGACGCACTATGGCTACACCTTC. This translates into CASSPRTHYGYTF. The rearrangement uses TRBV27 and TRBJ1-2; D not resolved. Germline V gene data show CDR1 as MNHEY and CDR2 as SMNVEV (reference sequence). Between the trimmed V and J ends, which lost 5 bases and 3 bases, there was a span of 10 bases. The CDR3 runs 13 residues.

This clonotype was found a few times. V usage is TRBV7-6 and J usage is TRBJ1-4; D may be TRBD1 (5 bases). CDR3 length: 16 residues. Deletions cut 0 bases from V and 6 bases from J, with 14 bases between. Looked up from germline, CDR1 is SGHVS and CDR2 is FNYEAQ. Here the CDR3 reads CASSLAVQGGYEKLFF. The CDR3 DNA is TGTGCCAGCAGCTTAGCGGTGCAGGGAGGTTATGAAAAACTGTTTTTT.

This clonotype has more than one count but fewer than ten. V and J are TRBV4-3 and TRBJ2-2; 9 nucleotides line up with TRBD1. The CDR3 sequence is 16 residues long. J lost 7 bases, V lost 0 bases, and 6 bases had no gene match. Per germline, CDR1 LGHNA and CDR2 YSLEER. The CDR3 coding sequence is TGCGCCAGCAGCCAAGAAGTCTACAGGGGGCTCGGGGAGCTGTTTTTT. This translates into CASSQEVYRGLGELFF.

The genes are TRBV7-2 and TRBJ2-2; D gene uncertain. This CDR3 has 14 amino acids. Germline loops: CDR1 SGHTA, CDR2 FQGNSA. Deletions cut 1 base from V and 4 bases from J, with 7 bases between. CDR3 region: CASSLGKFTGELFF. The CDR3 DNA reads TGTGCCAGCAGCTTAGGCAAATTCACCGGGGAGCTGTTTTTT.

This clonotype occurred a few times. In nucleotides, the CDR3 is TGCAGTGCTAGCAGGGGCCAAGAGACCCAGTACTTC. It codes for CSASRGQETQYF. V is TRBV20-1 and J is TRBJ2-5, with D tentatively TRBD1 (6 bases). The CDR3 consists of 12 residues. V lost 3 bases, J lost 1 base, and 6 bases lay in between. CDR1 and CDR2 from the germline V gene are DFQATT and SNEGSKA (reference sequence).

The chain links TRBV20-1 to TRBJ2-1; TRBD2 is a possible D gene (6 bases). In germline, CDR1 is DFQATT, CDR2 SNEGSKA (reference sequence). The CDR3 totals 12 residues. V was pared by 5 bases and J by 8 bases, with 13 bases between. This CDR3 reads CSAPRSGDEQFF. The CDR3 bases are TGCAGTGCTCCGCGGTCGGGGGATGAGCAGTTCTTC.

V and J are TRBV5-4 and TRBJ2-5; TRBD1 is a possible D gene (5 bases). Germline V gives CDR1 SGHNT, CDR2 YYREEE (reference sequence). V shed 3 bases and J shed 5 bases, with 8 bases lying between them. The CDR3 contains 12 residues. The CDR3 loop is CASSWGAETQYF. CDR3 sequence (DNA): TGTGCCAGCAGCTGGGGCGCGGAGACCCAGTACTTC.

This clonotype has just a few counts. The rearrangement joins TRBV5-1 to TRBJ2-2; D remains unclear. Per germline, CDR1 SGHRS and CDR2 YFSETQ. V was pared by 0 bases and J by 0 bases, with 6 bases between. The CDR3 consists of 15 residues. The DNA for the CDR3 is TGCGCCAGCAGCTTGGTTGGAGCGAACACCGGGGAGCTGTTTTTT. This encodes CASSLVGANTGELFF.